This TCR beta chain originates from a study of memory CD4+ T cells and cytomegalovirus serostatus. Study as a whole: Donors were healthy Belgian adults, 9 or 10 CMV seropositive and approximately 25 seronegative. Study-wide results and limits: The CMV-associated TCR signature appears largely within the CD4+ memory repertoire.

As to this clone: Its target is not known.

Single viable CD3+CD4+CD8-CD45RO+ cells were sorted as the memory CD4+ T cells. Donors' CMV status reflects serum IgG against pp150, pp28, p38, p52. The data were produced by immunoSEQ multiplex PCR, yet TCRdb's version contains in-frame clones alone and is incomplete. The table lists tens of thousands of clones, 75% to 85% of them singletons, with about 0.77% in the top ten. The receptor comes from an adult in good health and CMV-seronegative. Sequencing used memory CD4+ T cells from blood.

CDR3 bases: TGTGCCAGCTGTAGCGGGGGGCCCTACAATGAGCAGTTCTTC. Protein sequence: CASCSGGPYNEQFF. The V call is TRBV7-8, the J call TRBJ2-1, with 10 nucleotides matching TRBD2. This CDR3 spans 14 amino acids. The J segment lost 2 bases and the V segment lost 8 bases, leaving 3 bases of the junction unmatched. Germline assignment: CDR1 SGHVS and CDR2 FQNEAQ.